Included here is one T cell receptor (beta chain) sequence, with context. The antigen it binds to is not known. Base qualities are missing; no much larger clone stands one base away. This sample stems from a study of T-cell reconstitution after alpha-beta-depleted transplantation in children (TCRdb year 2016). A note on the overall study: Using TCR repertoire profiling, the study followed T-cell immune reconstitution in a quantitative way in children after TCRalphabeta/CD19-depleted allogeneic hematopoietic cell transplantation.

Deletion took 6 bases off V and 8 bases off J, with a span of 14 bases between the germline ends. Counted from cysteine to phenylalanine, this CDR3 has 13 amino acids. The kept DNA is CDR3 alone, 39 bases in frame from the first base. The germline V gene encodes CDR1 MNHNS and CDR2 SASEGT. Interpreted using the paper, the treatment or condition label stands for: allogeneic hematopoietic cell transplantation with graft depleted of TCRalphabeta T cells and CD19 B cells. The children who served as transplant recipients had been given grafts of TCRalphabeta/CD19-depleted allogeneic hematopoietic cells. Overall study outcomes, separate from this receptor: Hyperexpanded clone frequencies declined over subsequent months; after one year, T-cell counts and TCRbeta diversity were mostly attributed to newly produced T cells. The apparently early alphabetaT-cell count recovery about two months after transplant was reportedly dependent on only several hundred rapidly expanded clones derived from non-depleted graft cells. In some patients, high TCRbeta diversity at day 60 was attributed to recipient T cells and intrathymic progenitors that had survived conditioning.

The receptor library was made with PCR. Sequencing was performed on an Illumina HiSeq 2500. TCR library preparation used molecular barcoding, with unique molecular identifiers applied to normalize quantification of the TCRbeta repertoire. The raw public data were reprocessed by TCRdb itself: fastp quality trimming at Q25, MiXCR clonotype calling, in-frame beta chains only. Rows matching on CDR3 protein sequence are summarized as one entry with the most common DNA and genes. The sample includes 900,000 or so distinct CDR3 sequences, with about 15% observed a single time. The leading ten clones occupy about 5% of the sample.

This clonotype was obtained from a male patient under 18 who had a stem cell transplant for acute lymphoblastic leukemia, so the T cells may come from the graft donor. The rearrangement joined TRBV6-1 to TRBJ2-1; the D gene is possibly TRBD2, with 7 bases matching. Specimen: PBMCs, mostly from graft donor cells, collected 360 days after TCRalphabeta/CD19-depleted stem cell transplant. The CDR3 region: CASSHIGGDEQFF. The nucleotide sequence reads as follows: TGTGCCAGCAGCCACATAGGGGGGGATGAGCAGTTCTTC.